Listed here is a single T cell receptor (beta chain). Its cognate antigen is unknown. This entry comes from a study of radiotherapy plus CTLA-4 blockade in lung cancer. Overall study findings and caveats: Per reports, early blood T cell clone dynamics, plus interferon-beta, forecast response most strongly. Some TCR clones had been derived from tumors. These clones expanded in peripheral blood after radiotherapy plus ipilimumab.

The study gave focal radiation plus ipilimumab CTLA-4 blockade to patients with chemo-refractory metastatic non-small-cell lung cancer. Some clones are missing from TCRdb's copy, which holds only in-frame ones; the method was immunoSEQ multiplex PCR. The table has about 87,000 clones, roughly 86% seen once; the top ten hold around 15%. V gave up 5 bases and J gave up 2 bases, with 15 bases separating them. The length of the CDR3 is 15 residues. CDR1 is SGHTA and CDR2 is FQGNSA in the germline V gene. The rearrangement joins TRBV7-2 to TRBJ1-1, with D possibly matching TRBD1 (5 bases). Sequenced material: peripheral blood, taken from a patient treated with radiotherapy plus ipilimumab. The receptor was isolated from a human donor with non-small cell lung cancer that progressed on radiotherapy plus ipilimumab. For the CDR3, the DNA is TGTGCCAGCAGCCAATATGTGACAGCAAACACTGAAGCTTTCTTT. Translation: CASSQYVTANTEAFF.